The 21 T cell receptor beta chains listed next were all sequenced from one sample in a study of T cell clonality in common variable immunodeficiency. Here immunoSEQ multiplex PCR was the method, and the copy in TCRdb shows in-frame clones only, minus some. This sample includes 40,000 or so clones with no singletons; its ten biggest clones take up more than 2.5%. The material sequenced was peripheral blood mononuclear cells. The receptors shown here come from a person between 18 and 75 years old in good health.

This clone showed up many times. The read ends 3 residues shy of where the CDR3 ends; the end is completed using the germline J gene. The chain uses TRBV5-4 and TRBJ2-7; a possible D gene is TRBD1 (5 bases). This CDR3 spans 14 amino acids. The ends were cut back, 0 bases at V and 3 bases at J, with 10 bases in the middle. In germline, CDR1 is SGHNT, CDR2 YYREEE (reference sequence). The DNA read from the CDR3 is TGTGCCAGCAGCTTGGGACAGACCAGCTACGAG. This codes for CASSLGQTSYE. The entire CDR3 is CASSLGQTSYEQYF.

This clone showed up many times. From the germline J gene comes the end of the CDR3, since the read stops 3 residues before it. V is TRBV5-1 and J is TRBJ2-7; D unclear. Trimming took off 0 bases at V and 1 base at J, with 11 bases between the two ends. CDR3 length: 15 amino acids. Germline values: CDR1 SGHRS, CDR2 YFSETQ. CDR3 protein: CASSLGAHLSYEQYF. The DNA read from the CDR3 is TGCGCCAGCAGCTTGGGGGCGCACCTATCCTACGAG.

This clone was seen ten or more times. The CDR3 end lies 3 residues beyond the end of the read and is filled in from the germline J gene. The rearrangement uses TRBV20-1 and TRBJ2-3, with 7 bases fitting TRBD2. The CDR3 is made up of 15 amino acids. Germline CDR1 and CDR2: DFQATT and SNEGSKA (reference sequence). The J segment lost 0 bases and the V segment lost 6 bases, leaving 9 bases of the junction unmatched. The sequenced CDR3 bases are TGCAGTGCCCCCTCGAGACTAGCTAGCACAGATACG. As protein: CSAPSRLASTDT. The entire CDR3 protein is CSAPSRLASTDTQYF.

This clone was recorded at least ten times. The observed sequence ends 3 residues before the CDR3 terminus, with the missing tail filled in from the germline J gene. This chain uses TRBV20-1 with TRBJ2-2, with a tentative D call TRBD1 (6 bases). V gave up 7 bases and J gave up 6 bases, with 15 bases separating them. This CDR3 has 13 amino acids. Germline V gene lookup returns CDR1 DFQATT and CDR2 SNEGSKA (reference sequence). The CDR3 DNA, read in part, is TGCAGTGTCCCAGGGGCCGTTGCCGGGGAG. The encoded protein is CSVPGAVAGE. The whole CDR3 region reads CSVPGAVAGELFF.

Points on this clone: The read is 3 residues too short to cover the CDR3 end, so that end is filled in from the germline J gene. The chain couples TRBV7-9 to TRBJ1-2, with a tentative D call TRBD1 (6 bases). The germline V gene encodes CDR1 SEHNR and CDR2 FQNEAQ (reference sequence). The CDR3 consists of 15 residues. CDR3 sequence reads: CASSSIGGGGDRYTF. The CDR3 DNA, read in part, is TGTGCCAGCAGCTCCATCGGGGGGGGCGGCGACCGC.

As concerns this clone: The read falls 3 residues short of the CDR3 end, and the missing part is taken from the germline J gene. V and J are TRBV19 and TRBJ1-2, with D possibly matching TRBD1 (6 bases). V was clipped by 7 bases and J by 1 base, with 10 bases between them. Germline V lookup: CDR1 LNHDA, CDR2 SQIVND (reference sequence). The CDR3 has 13 residues. The part of the CDR3 DNA that was read is TGTGCCAGTAACGGACAGAGTAACTATGGC. It is translated as CASNGQSNYG. The whole CDR3 reads CASNGQSNYGYTF.

This clone has a count of ten or more. The read terminates 3 residues ahead of where the CDR3 ends, so the germline J gene completes it. The V gene is TRBV3-1 (or the pseudogene TRBV3-2), the J gene TRBJ2-3; D remains ambiguous. Trimming took 1 base from V and 7 from J, leaving 9 bases between them. CDR1 and CDR2 from the germline V gene are LGHDT and YNNKEL (reference sequence). The CDR3 contains 13 residues. CDR3 sequence reads: CASSQGRANTQYF. The sequenced CDR3 bases are TGTGCCAGCAGCCAAGGTAGGGCTAATACG.

This clone has a count of ten or more. The read falls 3 residues short of the CDR3 end, and the missing part is taken from the germline J gene. This rearrangement joins TRBV20-1 to TRBJ2-1, with TRBD2 matching 9 bases. CDR1 is DFQATT and CDR2 is SNEGSKA in the germline V gene (reference sequence). The CDR3 contains 15 residues. The J segment lost 5 bases and the V segment lost 2 bases, leaving 7 bases of the junction unmatched. Partial CDR3 DNA: TGCAGTGCTAGATCCCTGACTAGCGGTAACAATGAG. Translating gives CSARSLTSGNNE. The whole CDR3 protein is CSARSLTSGNNEQFF.

In this sample, this clone turned up many times. The covered CDR3 bases are TGTGCCAGTAGTATAGGCCGCAGAGACTACGAG. Protein product: CASSIGRRDYE. The entire CDR3 is CASSIGRRDYEQYF. V is TRBV19 and J is TRBJ2-7, with D hard to call. The CDR3 extends 3 residues past the end of the read, so its final part is completed from the germline J gene. Trimming pared 1 base from V and 3 bases from J, leaving 10 bases between. This CDR3 has 14 amino acids. Per the germline V gene, CDR1 is LNHDA and CDR2 is SQIVND (reference sequence).

This clone showed up many times. The read ends 3 residues before the CDR3 terminus; that terminus is restored from the germline J gene. The chain couples TRBV5-1 to TRBJ2-7, with TRBD1 identical over 7 bases. Germline lookup yields CDR1 SGHRS and CDR2 YFSETQ. The CDR3 is 14 residues long. With 0 bases clipped from V and 5 bases from J, the junction kept 5 bases outside the gene matches. CDR3 amino acids: CASSLGQGTDEQYF. Incomplete CDR3 DNA: TGCGCCAGCAGCTTGGGACAGGGCACCGACGAG.

This clone has a handful of counts. The CDR3 end lies 3 residues beyond the end of the read and is filled in from the germline J gene. V usage is TRBV2 and J usage is TRBJ1-4; TRBD1 matches at 9 bases. The V segment lost 7 bases and the J segment 4 bases; nucleotides outside the gene matches: 10. The V gene's germline CDR1 is SNHLY and CDR2 FYNNEI. CDR3 length: 16 amino acids. The DNA read from the CDR3 is TGTGCCAGCATGGCCCGGACAGGGGATATTAATGAAAAA. Translated, it gives CASMARTGDINEK. In full, the CDR3 reads CASMARTGDINEKLFF.

This clone was seen ten or more times. Read data end 3 residues before the CDR3 end; the end is taken from the germline J gene. The chain is built from TRBV20-1 and TRBJ2-5, with D possibly matching TRBD2 (6 bases). This CDR3 contains 13 residues. V lost 5 bases and J lost 0, with 10 bases in between. Germline assignment: CDR1 DFQATT and CDR2 SNEGSKA (reference sequence). The part of the CDR3 DNA that was read is TGCAGTGCTCCCCTAGCGTACCAAGAGACC. It is translated as CSAPLAYQET. The entire CDR3 sequence reads CSAPLAYQETQYF.

This clone was found many times. The CDR3 end is not reached by the read, which stops 3 residues before it; the germline J gene fills it in. The chain is built from TRBV2 and TRBJ2-5; D not resolved. The CDR3 is made up of 13 amino acids. V lost 4 bases and J lost 3, with 9 bases in between. Germline lookup yields CDR1 SNHLY and CDR2 FYNNEI. CDR3 sequence: CASSVEVEETQYF. CDR3 DNA, as far as it was read: TGTGCCAGCAGTGTTGAGGTGGAAGAGACC. The full variable domain, completed using reference TRBV2 and TRBJ2-5, is EPEVTQTPSHQVTQMGQEVILRCVPISNHLYFYWYRQILGQKVEFLVSFYNNEISEKSEIFDDQFSVERPDGSNFTLKIRSTKLEDSAMYFCASSVEVEETQYFGPGTRLLVL.

This clone was detected ten times or more. The DNA ends 3 residues before the CDR3 does, and the rest of the CDR3 is filled in from the germline J gene. The chain recombines TRBV27 with TRBJ2-1, with 10 bases identical to TRBD2. The J segment lost 7 bases and the V segment lost 9 bases, leaving 12 bases of the junction unmatched. Germline V lookup: CDR1 MNHEY, CDR2 SMNVEV (reference sequence). CDR3 length: 15 amino acids. The CDR3 loop reads CASTPRTSGLNEQFF. The sequenced part of the CDR3 DNA is TGTGCCAGTACTCCCCGGACTAGCGGACTTAATGAG.

This clone has a count of ten or more. The read terminates 3 residues before the CDR3 end, so the remaining end is supplied by the germline J gene. The rearrangement uses TRBV20-1 and TRBJ2-1, with TRBD2 identical over 8 bases. The V gene end was trimmed by 0 bases and the J gene end by 0 bases; junction bases not matched to a gene: 7. CDR1 is DFQATT and CDR2 is SNEGSKA in the germline V gene (reference sequence). The CDR3 totals 17 residues. CDR3 DNA (partial): TGCAGTGCTAGAGACCGCTCGAGCGGGAGCTCCTACAATGAG. This translates into CSARDRSSGSSYNE. The whole CDR3 sequence reads CSARDRSSGSSYNEQFF.

This clone occurred a few times. The CDR3 end lies 3 residues beyond the end of the read and is filled in from the germline J gene. V gene TRBV30 combines with J gene TRBJ1-4; TRBD1 is a possible D gene (5 bases). CDR1 and CDR2 from the germline V gene are GTSNPN and SVGIG (reference sequence). This CDR3 is built from 14 residues. CDR3 in amino acids: CAWTSGTIISPLFF. The covered CDR3 bases are TGTGCCTGGACCTCCGGGACTATTATATCACCA.

This clone was detected a few times. This may be a read error, as it is one base from a much larger clone. The read stops 3 residues short of the end of the CDR3; the missing end is completed from the germline J gene. V usage is TRBV6-1 and J usage is TRBJ2-2; TRBD2 is a possible D gene (6 bases). CDR3 length: 15 residues. Germline V CDR1 and CDR2: MNHNS, SASEGT. CDR3 residues: CASSDAGSGANVLFF. Partial CDR3 DNA: TGTGCCAGCAGTGATGCGGGGTCTGGGGCCAACGTG.

Details on this clone: Being one base from a much bigger clone, this may be a read error. The observed sequence ends 3 residues before the CDR3 terminus, with the missing tail filled in from the germline J gene. This chain joins TRBV5-1 and TRBJ2-2, with 7 nucleotides matching TRBD1. Germline V gene sequence: CDR1 SGHRS, CDR2 YFSETQ. The CDR3 extends over 18 amino acids. Partial CDR3 DNA: TGCGCCAGCAGCTTTAGCCCAGGGGGATCCTCTGGGGCCAACGTG. This gives the protein CASSFSPGGSSGANV. The complete CDR3 protein is CASSFSPGGSSGANVLFF.

CDR3 amino acids: CAWSVRGPSTDTQYF. The part of the CDR3 DNA that was read is TGTGCCTGGAGTGTTAGGGGGCCGAGCACAGATACG. The chain couples TRBV30 to TRBJ2-3, with 7 positions matching TRBD1. The observed sequence ends 3 residues before the CDR3 terminus, with the missing tail filled in from the germline J gene. The CDR3 contains 15 residues. Germline assignment: CDR1 GTSNPN and CDR2 SVGIG (reference sequence). The V gene end was trimmed by 0 bases and the J gene end by 0 bases; junction bases not matched to a gene: 3. Together with reference TRBV30 and TRBJ2-3, the CDR3 gives the full variable domain: SQTIHQWPATLVQPVGSPLSLECTVEGTSNPNLYWYRQAAGRGLQLLFYSVGIGQISSEVPQNLSASRPQDRQFILSSKKLLLSDSGFYLCAWSVRGPSTDTQYFGPGTRLTVL.

Note on this clone: The CDR3 extends 3 residues past the end of the read, so its final part is completed from the germline J gene. This sequence joins TRBV7-9 and TRBJ1-1; 12 bases are shared with TRBD1. From germline, CDR1 is SEHNR and CDR2 FQNEAQ (reference sequence). J was trimmed by 4 bases and V by 4 bases; bases with no gene match: 4. This CDR3 comprises 15 residues. The chain's CDR3 is CASSWGQGASTEAFF. Incomplete CDR3 DNA: TGTGCCAGCAGCTGGGGACAGGGGGCTTCCACTGAA.

Ten or more counts support this clone. The CDR3 is cut off 3 residues early in the read; its end comes from the germline J gene. The chain couples TRBV28 to TRBJ2-3; no clear D gene. Germline V gene lookup returns CDR1 MDHEN and CDR2 SYDVKM. The CDR3 contains 14 residues. The V end was cut by 4 bases, the J end by 2 bases, with 10 bases between. CDR3 residues: CASSYRVHTDTQYF. The part of the CDR3 DNA that was read is TGTGCCAGCAGTTATCGGGTCCACACAGATACG.